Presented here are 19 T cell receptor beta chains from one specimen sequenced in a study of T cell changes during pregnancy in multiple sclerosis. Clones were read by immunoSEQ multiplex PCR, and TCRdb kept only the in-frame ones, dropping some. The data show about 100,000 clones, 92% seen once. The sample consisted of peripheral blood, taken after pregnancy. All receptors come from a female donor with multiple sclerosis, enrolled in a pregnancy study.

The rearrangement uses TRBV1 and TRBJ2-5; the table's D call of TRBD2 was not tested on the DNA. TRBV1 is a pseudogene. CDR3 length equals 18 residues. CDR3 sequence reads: CTSSRGTSGSICQETQYF. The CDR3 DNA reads TGCACCAGCAGCCGAGGGACTAGCGGGAGCATTTGCCAAGAGACCCAGTACTTC.

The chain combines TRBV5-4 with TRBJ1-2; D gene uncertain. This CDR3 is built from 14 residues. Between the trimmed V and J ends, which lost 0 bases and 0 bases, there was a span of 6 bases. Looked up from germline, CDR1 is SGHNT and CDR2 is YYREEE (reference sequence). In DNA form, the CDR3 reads TGTGCCAGCAGCTTGGATACAGCTAACTATGGCTACACCTTC. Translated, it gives CASSLDTANYGYTF.

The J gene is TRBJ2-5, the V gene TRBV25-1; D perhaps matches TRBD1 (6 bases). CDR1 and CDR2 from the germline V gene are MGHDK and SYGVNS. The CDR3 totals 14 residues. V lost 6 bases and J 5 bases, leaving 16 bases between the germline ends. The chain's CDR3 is CASSTIQGGETQYF. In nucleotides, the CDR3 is TGTGCCAGCAGCACAATACAGGGTGGGGAGACCCAGTACTTC.

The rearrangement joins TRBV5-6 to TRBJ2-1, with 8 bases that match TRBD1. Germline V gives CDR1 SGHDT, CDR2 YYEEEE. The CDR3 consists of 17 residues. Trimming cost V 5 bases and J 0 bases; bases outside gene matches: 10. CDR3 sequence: CASSLKSGGRSYNEQFF. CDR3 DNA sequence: TGTGCCAGCAGTCTCAAGTCAGGGGGCCGCTCCTACAATGAGCAGTTCTTC.

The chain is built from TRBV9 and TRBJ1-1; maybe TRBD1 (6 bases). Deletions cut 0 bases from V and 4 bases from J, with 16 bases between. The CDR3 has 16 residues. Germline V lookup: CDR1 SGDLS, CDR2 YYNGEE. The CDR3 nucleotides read TGTGCCAGCAGCGTAGGGTCGCAGGGGCGGATCACTGAAGCTTTCTTT. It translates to CASSVGSQGRITEAFF.

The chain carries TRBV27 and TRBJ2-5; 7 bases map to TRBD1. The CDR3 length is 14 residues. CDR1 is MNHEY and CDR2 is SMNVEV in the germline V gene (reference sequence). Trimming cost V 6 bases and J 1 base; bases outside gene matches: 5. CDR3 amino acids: CASRRQGGQETQYF. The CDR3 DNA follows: TGTGCCAGCAGAAGACAGGGCGGCCAAGAGACCCAGTACTTC.

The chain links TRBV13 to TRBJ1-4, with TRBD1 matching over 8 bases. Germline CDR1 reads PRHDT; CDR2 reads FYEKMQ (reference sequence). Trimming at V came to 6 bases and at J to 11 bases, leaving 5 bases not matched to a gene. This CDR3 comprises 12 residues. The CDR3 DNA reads TGTGCCAGCAGGGATAACAGGGGGAAACTGTTTTTT. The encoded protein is CASRDNRGKLFF.

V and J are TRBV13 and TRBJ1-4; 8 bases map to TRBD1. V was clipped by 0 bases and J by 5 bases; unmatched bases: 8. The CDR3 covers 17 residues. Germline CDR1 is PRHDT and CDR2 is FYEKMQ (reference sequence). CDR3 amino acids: CASSLGPPGQANEKLFF. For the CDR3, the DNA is TGTGCCAGCAGCTTAGGCCCACCGGGACAGGCAAATGAAAAACTGTTTTTT.

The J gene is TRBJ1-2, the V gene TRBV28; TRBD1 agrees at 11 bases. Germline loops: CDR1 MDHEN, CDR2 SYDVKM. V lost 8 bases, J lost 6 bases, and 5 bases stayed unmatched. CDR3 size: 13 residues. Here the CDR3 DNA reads TGTGCCAGCCGGACAGGGGGCTGGGATGGCTACACCTTC. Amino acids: CASRTGGWDGYTF.

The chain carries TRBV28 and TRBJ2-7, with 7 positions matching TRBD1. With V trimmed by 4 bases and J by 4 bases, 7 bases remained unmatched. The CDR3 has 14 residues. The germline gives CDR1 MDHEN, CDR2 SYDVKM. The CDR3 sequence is CASSSYRGRYEQYF. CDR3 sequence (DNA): TGTGCCAGCAGTTCCTACAGGGGTAGGTACGAGCAGTACTTC. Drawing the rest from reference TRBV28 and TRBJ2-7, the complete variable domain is DVKVTQSSRYLVKRTGEKVFLECVQDMDHENMFWYRQDPGLGLRLIYFSYDVKMKEKGDIPEGYSVSREKKERFSLILESASTNQTSMYLCASSSYRGRYEQYFGPGTRLTVT.

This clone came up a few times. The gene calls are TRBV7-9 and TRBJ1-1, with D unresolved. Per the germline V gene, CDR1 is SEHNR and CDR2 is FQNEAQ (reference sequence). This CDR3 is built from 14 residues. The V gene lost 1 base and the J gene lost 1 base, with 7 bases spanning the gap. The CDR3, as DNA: TGTGCCAGCAGCTTAGATATGAGGAACACTGAAGCTTTCTTT. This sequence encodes CASSLDMRNTEAFF.

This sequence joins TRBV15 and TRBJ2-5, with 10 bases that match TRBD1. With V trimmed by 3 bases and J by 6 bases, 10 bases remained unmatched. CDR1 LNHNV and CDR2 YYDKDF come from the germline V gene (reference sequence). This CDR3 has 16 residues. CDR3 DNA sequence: TGTGCCACCAGCAGGGACCGGGACAGGGGATGGAAGACCCAGTACTTC. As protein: CATSRDRDRGWKTQYF.

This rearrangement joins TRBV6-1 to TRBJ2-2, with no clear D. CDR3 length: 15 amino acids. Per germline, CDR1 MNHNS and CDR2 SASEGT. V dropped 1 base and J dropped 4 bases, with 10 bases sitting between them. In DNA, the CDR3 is TGTGCCAGCAGTGAAGAGTCTAGTGGCACCGGGGAGCTGTTTTTT. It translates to CASSEESSGTGELFF.

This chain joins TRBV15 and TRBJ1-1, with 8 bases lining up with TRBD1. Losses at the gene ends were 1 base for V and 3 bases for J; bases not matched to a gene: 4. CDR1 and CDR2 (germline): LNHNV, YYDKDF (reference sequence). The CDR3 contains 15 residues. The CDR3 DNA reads TGTGCCACCAGCAGAGGCCGGGGACAGGACACTGAAGCTTTCTTT. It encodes CATSRGRGQDTEAFF.

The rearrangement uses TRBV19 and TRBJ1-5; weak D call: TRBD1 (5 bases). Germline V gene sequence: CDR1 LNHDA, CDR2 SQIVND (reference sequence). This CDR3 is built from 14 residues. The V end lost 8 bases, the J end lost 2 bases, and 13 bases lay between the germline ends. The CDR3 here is CASSRVIGNQPQHF. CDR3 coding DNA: TGTGCCAGTTCCAGGGTAATCGGCAATCAGCCCCAGCATTTT.

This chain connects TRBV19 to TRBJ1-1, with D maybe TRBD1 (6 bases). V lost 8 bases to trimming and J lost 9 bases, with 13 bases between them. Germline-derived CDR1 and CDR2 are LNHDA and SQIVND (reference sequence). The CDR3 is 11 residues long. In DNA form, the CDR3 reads TGTGCCAGTCAGAGGGGGGGCCAAGCTTTCTTT. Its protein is CASQRGGQAFF.

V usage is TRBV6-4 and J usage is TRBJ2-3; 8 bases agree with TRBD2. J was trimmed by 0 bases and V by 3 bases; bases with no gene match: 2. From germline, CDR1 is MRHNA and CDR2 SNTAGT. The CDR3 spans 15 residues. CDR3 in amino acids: CASSELAGSTDTQYF. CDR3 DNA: TGTGCCAGCAGTGAATTAGCGGGGAGCACAGATACGCAGTATTTT.

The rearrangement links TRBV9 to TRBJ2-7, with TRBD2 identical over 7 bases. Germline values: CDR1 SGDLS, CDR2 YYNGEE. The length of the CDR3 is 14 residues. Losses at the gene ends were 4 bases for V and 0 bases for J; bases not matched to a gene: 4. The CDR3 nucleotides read TGTGCCAGCAGCCCAGCGGGAAGCTCCTACGAGCAGTACTTC. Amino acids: CASSPAGSSYEQYF. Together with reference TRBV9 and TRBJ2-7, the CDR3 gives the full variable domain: DSGVTQTPKHLITATGQRVTLRCSPRSGDLSVYWYQQSLDQGLQFLIQYYNGEERAKGNILERFSAQQFPDLHSELNLSSLELGDSALYFCASSPAGSSYEQYFGPGTRLTVT.

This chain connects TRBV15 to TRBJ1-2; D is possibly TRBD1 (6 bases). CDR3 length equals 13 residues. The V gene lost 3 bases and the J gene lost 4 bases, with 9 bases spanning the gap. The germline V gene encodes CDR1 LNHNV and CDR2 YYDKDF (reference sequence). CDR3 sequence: CATSRDSSYGYTF. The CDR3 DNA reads TGTGCCACCAGCAGGGACAGTAGCTATGGCTACACCTTC.